The clone carrying this T cell receptor (beta chain) was counted ten times or more. What it recognizes is unknown. This sample is part of a study of T cells after yellow fever vaccination. TCRdb redid the calling of the 5' RACE reads with MiXCR, one entry per CDR3 protein. The sample carries about 120,000 distinct CDR3 sequences, roughly 8.9% recorded once. General study findings and limits: In post-booster samples, most primary-vaccination clones reappeared (approximately 96% CD4, approximately 91% CD8).

The CDR3 spans 13 residues. The germline gives CDR1 LGHDT, CDR2 YNNKEL (reference sequence). Trimming left V 1 base short and J 2 bases short, with 5 bases between. The sample consisted of CD8+ T cells sorted from PBMCs, taken 45 days after the yellow fever booster vaccination. The chain links TRBV3-1 to TRBJ1-1; unclear D gene. The receptor was derived from a man between 25 and 39 years old who received the YFV17D yellow fever vaccine. The CDR3 DNA sequence: TGTGCCAGCAGCCAAGGTGTTAACACTGAAGCTTTCTTT. It specifies CASSQGVNTEAFF.